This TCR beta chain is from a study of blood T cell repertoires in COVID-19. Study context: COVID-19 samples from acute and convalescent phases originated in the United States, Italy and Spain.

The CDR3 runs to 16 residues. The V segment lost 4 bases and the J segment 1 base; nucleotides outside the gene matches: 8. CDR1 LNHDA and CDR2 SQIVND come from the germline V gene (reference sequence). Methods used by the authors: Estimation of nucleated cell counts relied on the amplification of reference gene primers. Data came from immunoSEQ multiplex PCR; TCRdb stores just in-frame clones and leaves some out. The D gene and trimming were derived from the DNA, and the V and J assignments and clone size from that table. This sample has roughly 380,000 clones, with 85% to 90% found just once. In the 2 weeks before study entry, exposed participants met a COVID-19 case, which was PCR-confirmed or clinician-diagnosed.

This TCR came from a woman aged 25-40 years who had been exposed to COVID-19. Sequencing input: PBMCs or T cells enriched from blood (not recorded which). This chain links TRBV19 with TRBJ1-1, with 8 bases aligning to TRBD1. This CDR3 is CASSTIGGTGNTEAFF. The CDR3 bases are TGTGCCAGTAGTACCATTGGGGGGACAGGGAACACTGAAGCTTTCTTT. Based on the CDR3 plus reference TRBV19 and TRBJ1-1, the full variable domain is DGGITQSPKYLFRKEGQNVTLSCEQNLNHDAMYWYRQDPGQGLRLIYYSQIVNDFQKGDIAEGYSVSREKKESFPLTVTSAQKNPTAFYLCASSTIGGTGNTEAFFGQGTRLTVV.